A single sample gave rise to the 3 T cell receptor beta chains below, sequenced in a study of early T cells in non-severe SARS-CoV-2 infection (dated by TCRdb to the early 2020s). The receptor library was made with 5' RACE. Reads for this sample came from a NextSeq 500. The public reads were reprocessed in TCRdb via fastp at Q25 and MiXCR, keeping in-frame beta chains. Identical CDR3 protein sequences are pooled into one entry, listed with their most common genes and DNA. This sample is represented by tens of thousands of distinct CDR3 sequences; approximately 5.1% of them were singletons. The top ten constitute about 6.1% of the sample. The source material was whole blood, sampled at baseline. These receptors were collected from an adult who was a healthcare worker with PCR-confirmed SARS-CoV-2 infection or an uninfected control (not recorded which).

The table lists this clonotype with many counts. The germline gene is not matched at one end of the junction; a read error may be the cause. The J gene is TRBJ2-1, the V gene TRBV28; no clear D. CDR1 is MDHEN and CDR2 is SYDVKM in the germline V gene. CDR3 length: 13 residues. This chain's CDR3 is CASSSWSFNEQFF. In nucleotides, the CDR3 is TGTGCCAGCAGTTCATGGTCCTTCAATGAGCAGTTCTTC.

This clonotype has more than one count but fewer than ten. The chain combines TRBV6-2 or TRBV6-3 with TRBJ2-1, with D possibly being TRBD1 (5 bases). Trimming removed 5 bases at V and 10 bases at J, with 9 bases between. Germline V lookup: CDR1 MNHEY, CDR2 SVGEGT. CDR3 length: 11 amino acids. The DNA of the CDR3 is TGTGCCAGCAGTCGGAACAGGGAGCAGTTCTTC. Protein product: CASSRNREQFF.

The chain is built from TRBV21-1 and TRBJ1-2. TRBV21-1 is given as a pseudogene. The CDR3 contains 12 residues. Written as DNA, the CDR3 is TGTGCCAGCAGCAAAGCGCTGTTTGGCTACACCTTC. It codes for CASSKALFGYTF.